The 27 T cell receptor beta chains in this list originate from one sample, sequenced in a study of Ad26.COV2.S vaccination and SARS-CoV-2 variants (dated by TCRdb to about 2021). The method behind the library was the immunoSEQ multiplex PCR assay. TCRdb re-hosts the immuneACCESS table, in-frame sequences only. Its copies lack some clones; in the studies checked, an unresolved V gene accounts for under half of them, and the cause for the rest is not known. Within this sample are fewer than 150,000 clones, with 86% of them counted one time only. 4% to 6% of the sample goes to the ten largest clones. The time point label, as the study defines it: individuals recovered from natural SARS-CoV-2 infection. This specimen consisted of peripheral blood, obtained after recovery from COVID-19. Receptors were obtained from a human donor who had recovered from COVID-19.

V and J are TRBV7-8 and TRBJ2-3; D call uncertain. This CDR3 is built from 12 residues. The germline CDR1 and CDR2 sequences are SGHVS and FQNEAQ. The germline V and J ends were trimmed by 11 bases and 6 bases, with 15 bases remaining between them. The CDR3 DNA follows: TGTGCCCAAATTTACGTTTTGGATACGCAGTATTTT. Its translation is CAQIYVLDTQYF.

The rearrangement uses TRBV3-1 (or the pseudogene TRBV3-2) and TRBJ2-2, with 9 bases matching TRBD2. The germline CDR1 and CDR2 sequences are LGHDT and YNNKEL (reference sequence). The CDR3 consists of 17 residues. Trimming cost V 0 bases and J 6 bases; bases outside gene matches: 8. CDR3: CASSQEGLAGSPGELFF. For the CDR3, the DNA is TGTGCCAGCAGCCAAGAAGGGCTAGCGGGGAGTCCCGGGGAGCTGTTTTTT.

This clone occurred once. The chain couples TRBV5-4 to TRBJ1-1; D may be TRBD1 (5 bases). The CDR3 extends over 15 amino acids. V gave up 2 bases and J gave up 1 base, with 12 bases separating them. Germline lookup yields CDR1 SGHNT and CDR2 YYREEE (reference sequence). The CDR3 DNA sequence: TGTGCCAGCAGCTTCGACAGCGGGGGGAACACTGAAGCTTTCTTT. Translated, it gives CASSFDSGGNTEAFF.

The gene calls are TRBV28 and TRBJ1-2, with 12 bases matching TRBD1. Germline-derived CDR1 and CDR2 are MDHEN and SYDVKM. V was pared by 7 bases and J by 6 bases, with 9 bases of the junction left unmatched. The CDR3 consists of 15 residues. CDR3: CASTFGDRGLNGYTF. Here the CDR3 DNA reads TGTGCCAGCACGTTCGGGGACAGGGGGCTGAATGGCTACACCTTC.

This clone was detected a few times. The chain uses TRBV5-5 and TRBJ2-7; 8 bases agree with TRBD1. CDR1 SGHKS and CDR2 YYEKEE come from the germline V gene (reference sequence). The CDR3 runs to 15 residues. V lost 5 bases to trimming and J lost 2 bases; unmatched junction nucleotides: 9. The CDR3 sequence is CASRPPDRGPYEQYF. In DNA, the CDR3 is TGTGCCAGCAGACCCCCCGACAGGGGACCCTACGAGCAGTACTTC.

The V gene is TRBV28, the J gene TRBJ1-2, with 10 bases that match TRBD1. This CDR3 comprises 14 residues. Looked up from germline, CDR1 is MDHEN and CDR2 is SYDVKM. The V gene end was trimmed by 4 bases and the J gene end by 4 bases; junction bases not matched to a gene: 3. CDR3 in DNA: TGTGCCAGCAGTTCGGGACAGGGGATCTATGGCTACACCTTC. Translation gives CASSSGQGIYGYTF.

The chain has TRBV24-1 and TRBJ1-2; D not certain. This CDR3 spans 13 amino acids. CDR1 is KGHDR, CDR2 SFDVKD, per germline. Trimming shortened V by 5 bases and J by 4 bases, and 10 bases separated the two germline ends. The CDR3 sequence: CATSVRSFYGYTF. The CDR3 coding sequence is TGTGCCACCAGTGTGCGATCCTTCTATGGCTACACCTTC.

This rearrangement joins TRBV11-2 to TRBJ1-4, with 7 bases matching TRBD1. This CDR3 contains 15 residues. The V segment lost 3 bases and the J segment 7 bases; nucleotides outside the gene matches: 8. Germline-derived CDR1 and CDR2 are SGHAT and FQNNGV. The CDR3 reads CASSFSLAGGEKLFF. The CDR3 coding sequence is TGTGCCAGCAGCTTTTCTCTGGCAGGGGGTGAAAAACTGTTTTTT.

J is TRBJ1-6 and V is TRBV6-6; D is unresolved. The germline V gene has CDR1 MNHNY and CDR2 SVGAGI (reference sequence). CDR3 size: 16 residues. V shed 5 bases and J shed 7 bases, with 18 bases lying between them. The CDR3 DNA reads TGTGCCAGCAGTCCTCCCAGCGGCAACTGGAATTCACCCCTCCACTTT. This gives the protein CASSPPSGNWNSPLHF.

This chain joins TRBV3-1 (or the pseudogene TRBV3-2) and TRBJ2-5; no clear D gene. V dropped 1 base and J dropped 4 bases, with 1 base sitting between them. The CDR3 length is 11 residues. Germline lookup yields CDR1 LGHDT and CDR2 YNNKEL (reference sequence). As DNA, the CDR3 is TGTGCCAGCAGCCAAGGAGAGACCCAGTACTTC. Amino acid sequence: CASSQGETQYF.

CDR3 in amino acids: CASSPGQGEKLFF. The DNA of the CDR3 is TGTGCCAGCTCACCAGGCCAGGGGGAAAAACTGTTTTTT. The V call is TRBV18, the J call TRBJ1-4; perhaps TRBD1 as D (6 bases). Trimming cost V 2 bases and J 8 bases, with 9 bases left between them. This CDR3 region has 13 residues. Germline V gene sequence: CDR1 KGHSH, CDR2 LQKENI. Looking up the rest from reference TRBV18 and TRBJ1-4 gives the full variable domain: NAGVMQNPRHLVRRRGQEARLRCSPMKGHSHVYWYRQLPEEGLKFMVYLQKENIIDESGMPKERFSAEFPKEGPSILRIQQVVRGDSAAYFCASSPGQGEKLFFGSGTQLSVL.

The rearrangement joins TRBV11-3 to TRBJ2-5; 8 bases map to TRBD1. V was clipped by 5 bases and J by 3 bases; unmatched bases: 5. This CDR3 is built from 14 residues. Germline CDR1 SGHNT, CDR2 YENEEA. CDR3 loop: CASSPGQGEETQYF. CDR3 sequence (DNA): TGTGCCAGCAGCCCCGGACAGGGTGAAGAGACCCAGTACTTC.

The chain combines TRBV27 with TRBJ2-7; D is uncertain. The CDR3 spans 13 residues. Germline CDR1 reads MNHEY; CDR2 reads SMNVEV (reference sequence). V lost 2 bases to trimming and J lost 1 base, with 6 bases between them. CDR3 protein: CASSLSQSYEQYF. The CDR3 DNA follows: TGTGCCAGCAGTTTAAGCCAGTCCTACGAGCAGTACTTC.

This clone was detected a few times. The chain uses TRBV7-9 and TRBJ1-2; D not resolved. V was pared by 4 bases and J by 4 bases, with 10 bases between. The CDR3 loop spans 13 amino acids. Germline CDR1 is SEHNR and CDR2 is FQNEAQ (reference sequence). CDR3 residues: CASSSDYLYGYTF. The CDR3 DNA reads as TGTGCCAGCAGCTCGGACTATCTCTATGGCTACACCTTC.

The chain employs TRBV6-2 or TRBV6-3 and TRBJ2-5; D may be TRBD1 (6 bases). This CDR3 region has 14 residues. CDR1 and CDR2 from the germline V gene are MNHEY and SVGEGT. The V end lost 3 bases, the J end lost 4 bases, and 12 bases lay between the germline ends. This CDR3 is CASSYLRTAETQYF. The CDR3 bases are TGTGCCAGCAGTTATCTCCGGACAGCAGAGACCCAGTACTTC.

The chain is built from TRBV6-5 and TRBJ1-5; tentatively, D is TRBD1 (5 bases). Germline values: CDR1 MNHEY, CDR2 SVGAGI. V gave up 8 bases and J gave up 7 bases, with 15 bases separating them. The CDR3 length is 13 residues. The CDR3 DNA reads TGTGCCAGCGGCCCTCGGCGGGGGCAGCCCCAGCATTTT. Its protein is CASGPRRGQPQHF.

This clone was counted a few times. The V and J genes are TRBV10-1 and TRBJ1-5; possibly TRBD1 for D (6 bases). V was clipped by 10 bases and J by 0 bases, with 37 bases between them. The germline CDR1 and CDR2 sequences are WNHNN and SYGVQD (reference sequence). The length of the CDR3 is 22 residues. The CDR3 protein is CATPLGDTGSLLTFYSNQPQHF. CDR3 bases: TGCGCCACCCCACTCGGGGACACAGGGTCCCTCCTCACCTTCTATAGCAATCAGCCCCAGCATTTT.

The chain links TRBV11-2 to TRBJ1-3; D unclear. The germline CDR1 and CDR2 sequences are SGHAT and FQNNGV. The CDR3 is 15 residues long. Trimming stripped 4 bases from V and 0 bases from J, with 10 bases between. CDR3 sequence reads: CASSSLRNSGNTIYF. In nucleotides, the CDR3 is TGTGCCAGCAGCTCCCTCCGTAACTCTGGAAACACCATATATTTT.

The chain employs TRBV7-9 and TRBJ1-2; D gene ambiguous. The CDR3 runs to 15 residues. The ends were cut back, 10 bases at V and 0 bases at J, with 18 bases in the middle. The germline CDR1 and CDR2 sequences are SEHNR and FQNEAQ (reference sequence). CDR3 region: CANQELRFTNYGYTF. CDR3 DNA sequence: TGTGCCAACCAGGAATTACGGTTTACTAACTATGGCTACACCTTC.

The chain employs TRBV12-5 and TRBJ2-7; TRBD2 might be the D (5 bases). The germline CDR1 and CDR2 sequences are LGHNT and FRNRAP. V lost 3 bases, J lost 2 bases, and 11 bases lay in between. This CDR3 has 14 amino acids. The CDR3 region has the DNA TGTGCTAGTGGTTTCCTTGGGGAGACCTACGAGCAGTACTTC. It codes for CASGFLGETYEQYF.

The CDR3 bases are TGTGCCAGCAGCCAAGACTCCTACGAGCAGTACTTC. Translated: CASSQDSYEQYF. The rearrangement joins TRBV3-1 (or the pseudogene TRBV3-2) to TRBJ2-7; D unresolved. CDR1 and CDR2 from the germline V gene are LGHDT and YNNKEL (reference sequence). V was shortened by 0 bases and J by 0 bases, with 0 bases between the two germline ends. The CDR3 is 12 amino acids.

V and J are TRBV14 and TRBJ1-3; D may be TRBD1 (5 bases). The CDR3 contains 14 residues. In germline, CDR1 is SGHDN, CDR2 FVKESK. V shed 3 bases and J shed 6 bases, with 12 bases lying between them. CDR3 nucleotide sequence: TGTGCCAGCAGCCAGCACGGGACGGTAAACACCATATATTTT. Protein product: CASSQHGTVNTIYF. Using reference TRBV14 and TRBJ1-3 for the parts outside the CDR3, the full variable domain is EAGVTQFPSHSVIEKGQTVTLRCDPISGHDNLYWYRRVMGKEIKFLLHFVKESKQDESGMPNNRFLAERTGGTYSTLKVQPAELEDSGVYFCASSQHGTVNTIYFGEGSWLTVV.

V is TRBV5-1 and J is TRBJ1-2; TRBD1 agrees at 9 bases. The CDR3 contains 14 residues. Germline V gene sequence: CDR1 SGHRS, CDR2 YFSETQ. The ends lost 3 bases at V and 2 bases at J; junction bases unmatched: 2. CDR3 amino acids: CASSSGQGNYGYTF. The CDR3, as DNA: TGCGCCAGCAGCTCCGGACAGGGGAACTATGGCTACACCTTC.

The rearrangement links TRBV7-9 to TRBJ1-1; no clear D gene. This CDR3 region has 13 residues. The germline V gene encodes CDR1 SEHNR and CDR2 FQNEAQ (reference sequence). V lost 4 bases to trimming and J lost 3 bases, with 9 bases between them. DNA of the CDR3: TGTGCCAGCAGCTCCGTTTCGGACACTGAAGCTTTCTTT. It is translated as CASSSVSDTEAFF.

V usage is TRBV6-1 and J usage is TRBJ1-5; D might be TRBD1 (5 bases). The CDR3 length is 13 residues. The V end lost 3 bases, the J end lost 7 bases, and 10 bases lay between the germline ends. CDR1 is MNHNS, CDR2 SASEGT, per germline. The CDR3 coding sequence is TGTGCCAGCAGTGATTCCTGGGGCCAGCCCCAGCATTTT. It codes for CASSDSWGQPQHF.

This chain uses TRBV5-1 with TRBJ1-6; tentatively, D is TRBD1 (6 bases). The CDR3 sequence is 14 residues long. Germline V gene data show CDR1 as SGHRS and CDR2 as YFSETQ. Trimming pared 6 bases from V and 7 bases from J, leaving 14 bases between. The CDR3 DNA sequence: TGCGCCAGCACCGCCGGACAGTCAAATTCACCCCTCCACTTT. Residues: CASTAGQSNSPLHF.

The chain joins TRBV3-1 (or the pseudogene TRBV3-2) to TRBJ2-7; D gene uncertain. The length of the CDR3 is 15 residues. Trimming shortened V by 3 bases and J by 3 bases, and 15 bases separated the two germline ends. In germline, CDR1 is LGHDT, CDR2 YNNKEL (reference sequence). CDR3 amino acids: CASSQEATRYYEQYF. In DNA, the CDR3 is TGTGCCAGCAGCCAGGAAGCGACACGTTACTACGAGCAGTACTTC.